A single sample gave rise to the 5 T cell receptor beta chains below, sequenced in a study of response to subunit inactivated influenza vaccine (dated by TCRdb to 2016 to 2019). To prepare the library, RT-PCR was applied. The instrument was an Illumina HiSeq 2500. TCRdb's own reprocessing of the public reads used fastp at Q25 and MiXCR and kept productive beta chains. A single entry per CDR3 protein holds the most common genes and DNA from its merged rows. This sample has 500,000 to 750,000 distinct CDR3 sequences in its table, and 12% to 15% of those were observed once. The ten largest clones add up to over 8.5% of the sample. Sequencing was performed on PBMCs from blood, taken less than 13 days after vaccination. These receptors all come from a man between 50 and 59 years old who received an inactivated influenza vaccine. Donor details come from another sample of the same person, matched by shared clones.

The V and J genes are TRBV27 and TRBJ2-7; D is unresolved. The CDR3 has 13 residues. CDR1 is MNHEY and CDR2 is SMNVEV in the germline V gene (reference sequence). Trimming removed 2 bases at V and 7 bases at J, with 12 bases between. This CDR3 reads CASSLRASLEQYF. DNA for the CDR3: TGTGCCAGCAGTTTAAGGGCGTCCCTGGAGCAGTACTTC.

This clonotype was seen at least ten times. The CDR3 region has the DNA TGTGCCAGCAGTTACCCTGGGACTAGCACAGATACGCAGTATTTT. Translation: CASSYPGTSTDTQYF. The chain couples TRBV6-2 or TRBV6-3 to TRBJ2-3; possibly TRBD2 for D (6 bases). The CDR3 is 15 amino acids. Trimming removed 2 bases from V and 0 bases from J, with 9 bases in between. Germline V gives CDR1 MNHEY, CDR2 SVGEGT.

In this sample, this clonotype turned up a few times. The gene calls are TRBV29-1 and TRBJ1-4, with D possibly matching TRBD1 (6 bases). Germline V gene sequence: CDR1 SQVTM, CDR2 ANQGSEA. CDR3 length: 12 amino acids. Trimming left V 4 bases short and J 8 bases short, with 11 bases between. The CDR3 sequence is CSVARGKEKLFF. For the CDR3, the DNA is TGCAGCGTTGCCAGGGGCAAGGAAAAACTGTTTTTT.

The genes are TRBV6-5 and TRBJ1-2; D unresolved. The CDR3 covers 15 residues. Between the trimmed V and J ends, which lost 0 bases and 8 bases, there was a span of 16 bases. Germline lookup yields CDR1 MNHEY and CDR2 SVGAGI. CDR3 residues: CASSYSTAGSRGYTF. CDR3 nucleotide sequence: TGTGCCAGCAGTTACTCCACCGCGGGTTCAAGAGGCTACACCTTC.

The chain has TRBV7-9 and TRBJ2-3, with 9 bases that match TRBD2. Germline loops: CDR1 SEHNR, CDR2 FQNEAQ (reference sequence). The CDR3 sequence is 17 residues long. J gave up 2 bases and V 0 bases, and 6 bases lay outside the gene matches. CDR3 sequence reads: CASSLAFQRGATDTQYF. CDR3 bases: TGTGCCAGCAGCTTAGCGTTCCAGCGGGGGGCCACAGATACGCAGTATTTT.